The T cell receptor beta chain under discussion was sequenced for a study of OX40 agonist ivuxolimab in advanced cancers. Study in general: At 0.01 to 10 mg/kg, ivuxolimab was administered intravenously to patients every 2 weeks. A partial response was reached by three patients: one with hepatocellular carcinoma and two with cutaneous melanoma. Study conclusions and caveats: Normalized T-cell clonal expansion was also low in some nonresponders.

Systemic immunosuppression or a history of autoimmune disease excluded patients. TCRdb's table, derived via immunoSEQ multiplex PCR, lists solely in-frame clones and lacks some. The sample gives about 69,000 clones, approximately 90% of which show up once; more than 12% is in the top ten. Trimming removed 2 bases at V and 2 bases at J, with 13 bases between. The CDR3 runs to 15 residues. Germline V lookup: CDR1 SGHAT, CDR2 FQNNGV. Comment on this clone: Its antigen is unidentified.

Sequencing used CD4+ or CD8+ T cells sorted from blood, obtained in a trial of the OX40 agonist ivuxolimab. This receptor was taken from an adult with an advanced solid tumor such as melanoma, head and neck, liver or kidney cancer. V and J are TRBV11-2 and TRBJ2-7; no definite D call. CDR3 nucleotide sequence: TGTGCCAGCAGCTTATACGCTAGTGGGACCTACGAGCAGTACTTC. Translation: CASSLYASGTYEQYF.